The clone carrying this T cell receptor beta chain was seen only a few times. Trimming removed 7 bases from V and 1 base from J; junction bases left unmatched: 11. The CDR3 is 16 amino acids. Germline V gene sequence: CDR1 SQVTM, CDR2 ANQGSEA. The data belong to a study of blood T cells in healthy people across ages. Next came a second PCR, run for about 6 to 11 cycles, which used a sample-barcoded 5' primer along with a J-beta primer mix. Using its own MiXCR run on the 5' RACE reads, TCRdb lists one record per CDR3 protein. The sample contains about 640,000 distinct CDR3 sequences, under 65% of which appear only once.

J is TRBJ2-3 and V is TRBV29-1; 10 bases are a match to TRBD1. Sequenced: blood. The sequence was obtained from a man aged 55 to 70 in good health. The CDR3 spells CSATIGQGDGTDTQYF. CDR3 bases: TGCAGCGCCACTATCGGACAGGGGGACGGCACAGATACGCAGTATTTT.